The 14 T cell receptor beta chains listed next were all sequenced from one sample in a study of T cell repertoires in cytomegalovirus infection. Their antigen targets remain unknown. One entry per CDR3 protein, called by TCRdb with MiXCR from the reads. The sample records over 250,000 distinct CDR3 sequences, 20% to 25% being singletons. The sequenced sample was cultured PBMCs, obtained from culture after CMV antigen stimulation. These receptors originate from a human donor in good health (CMV status not recorded). Some clones in this sample may be carry-over from other donors' samples.

There are a few counts of this clonotype. The chain joins TRBV7-9 to TRBJ2-7; the D is unclear. This CDR3 is 11 amino acids long. Germline CDR1 is SEHNR and CDR2 is FQNEAQ (reference sequence). The CDR3 coding sequence is TGTACCTCGGCCATGCTATACGAGCAGTACGTC. This sequence encodes CTSAMLYEQYV.

Written as DNA, the CDR3 is TGCAGTGCTAGAGCTGTGCAGCGGGAGGGAGGGGAGACCCAGTACTTC. Translated, it gives CSARAVQREGGETQYF. The chain uses TRBV20-1 and TRBJ2-5; 10 bases are a match to TRBD2. Trimming removed 1 base from V and 5 bases from J; junction bases left unmatched: 10. The CDR3 is 16 residues long. Germline V gene sequence: CDR1 DFQATT, CDR2 SNEGSKA (reference sequence).

This chain connects TRBV20-1 to TRBJ2-1; 12 nucleotides line up with TRBD2. J lost 12 bases, V lost 4 bases, and 13 bases had no gene match. The germline CDR1 and CDR2 sequences are DFQATT and SNEGSKA (reference sequence). The CDR3 spans 15 residues. CDR3 protein: CSAKQLAGGPLWQFF. The CDR3 nucleotides read TGCAGTGCTAAGCAGCTAGCGGGAGGGCCATTATGGCAGTTCTTC.

This clonotype was recorded a few times. The chain recombines TRBV7-2 with TRBJ2-7; D gene uncertain. This CDR3 spans 14 amino acids. Germline V gives CDR1 SGHTA, CDR2 FQGNSA. V dropped 5 bases and J dropped 3 bases, with 14 bases sitting between them. CDR3 protein: CASSARWSLYEQYF. The DNA for the CDR3 is TGTGCCAGCAGCGCCAGGTGGAGTCTCTACGAGCAGTACTTC.

The table lists this clonotype with a few counts. The V gene is TRBV6-2 or TRBV6-3, the J gene TRBJ2-5; 7 nucleotides line up with TRBD1. The CDR3 is 13 amino acids. The ends lost 6 bases at V and 4 bases at J; junction bases unmatched: 5. From germline, CDR1 is MNHEY and CDR2 SVGEGT. CDR3 nucleotide sequence: TGTGCCAGCAGAGAACAGGGGAGAGAGACCCAGTACTTC. This sequence encodes CASREQGRETQYF.

This clonotype was counted only a few times. The gene calls are TRBV4-1 and TRBJ2-1; D is uncertain. The V gene lost 0 bases and the J gene lost 10 bases, with 10 bases spanning the gap. The germline CDR1 and CDR2 sequences are MGHRA and YSYEKL. This CDR3 spans 13 amino acids. In DNA form, the CDR3 reads TGCGCCAGCAGCCAAGACCTGGGCTGGGAGCAGTTCTTC. Protein product: CASSQDLGWEQFF.

This clonotype was detected a few times. V and J are TRBV19 and TRBJ2-7; TRBD2 agrees at 7 bases. Per the germline V gene, CDR1 is LNHDA and CDR2 is SQIVND (reference sequence). The length of the CDR3 is 13 residues. The V gene end was trimmed by 3 bases and the J gene end by 3 bases; junction bases not matched to a gene: 2. This chain's CDR3 is CASSIASGYEQYV. CDR3 coding DNA: TGTGCCAGTAGTATTGCTAGCGGCTACGAGCAGTACGTC.

This clonotype appeared a few times. The rearrangement uses TRBV12-3 or TRBV12-4 and TRBJ1-5; D uncertain. The CDR3 totals 13 residues. V lost 5 bases and J lost 5, with 10 bases in between. In nucleotides, the CDR3 is TGTGCCAGCAGTGGGGATTACGATCAGCCCCAGCATTTT. Its translation is CASSGDYDQPQHF.

The V call is TRBV7-9, the J call TRBJ2-5, with D possibly matching TRBD1 (6 bases). The germline gives CDR1 SEHNR, CDR2 FQNEAQ (reference sequence). The CDR3 is made up of 12 amino acids. V lost 6 bases and J 3 bases, leaving 8 bases between the germline ends. The chain's CDR3 is CASRRTEETQYF. CDR3 coding DNA: TGTGCCAGCAGACGGACAGAAGAGACCCAGTACTTC.

This clonotype appeared many times. CDR3 sequence: CASSAGSNQPQHF. For the CDR3, the DNA is TGTGCCAGCAGCGCAGGGAGCAATCAGCCCCAGCATTTT. The chain combines TRBV7-2 with TRBJ1-5; weak D call: TRBD1 (5 bases). Germline CDR1 and CDR2: SGHTA and FQGNSA. The CDR3 is 13 residues long. The V and J ends lost 5 bases and 1 base respectively, with 6 bases between them.

The table lists this clonotype with a few counts. The chain joins TRBV28 to TRBJ2-5; possible D gene TRBD2, 6 bases. Trimming removed 5 bases at V and 2 bases at J, with 12 bases between. Germline V gene sequence: CDR1 MDHEN, CDR2 SYDVKM. The CDR3 extends over 14 amino acids. CDR3 DNA: TGTGCCAGCAGTCCGTCGGGAGTACAAGAGACCCAGTACTTC. This gives the protein CASSPSGVQETQYF. The whole variable domain, remainder taken from reference TRBV28 and TRBJ2-5, is DVKVTQSSRYLVKRTGEKVFLECVQDMDHENMFWYRQDPGLGLRLIYFSYDVKMKEKGDIPEGYSVSREKKERFSLILESASTNQTSMYLCASSPSGVQETQYFGPGTRLLVL.

The V call is TRBV5-1, the J call TRBJ2-7; TRBD2 aligns across 13 bases. The CDR3 is 18 amino acids. Germline loops: CDR1 SGHRS, CDR2 YFSETQ. V was clipped by 0 bases and J by 3 bases; unmatched bases: 9. Here the CDR3 DNA reads TGCGCCAGCAGCTTGGCCCCCGGGACTAGCGGGACCTACTACGAGCAGTACTTC. It yields the protein CASSLAPGTSGTYYEQYF.

This chain joins TRBV20-1 and TRBJ2-1, with 12 bases fitting TRBD2. Germline-derived CDR1 and CDR2 are DFQATT and SNEGSKA (reference sequence). The V segment lost 6 bases and the J segment 4 bases; nucleotides outside the gene matches: 7. This CDR3 has 15 residues. In DNA form, the CDR3 reads TGCAGTGCCAACGGACTAGCGGGGAAATACAATGAGCAGTTCTTC. Protein: CSANGLAGKYNEQFF.

V is TRBV7-2 and J is TRBJ2-6; D possibly uses TRBD1 or TRBD2 (5 bases each). The CDR3 extends over 17 amino acids. Germline V lookup: CDR1 SGHTA, CDR2 FQGNSA. V was pared by 6 bases and J by 0 bases, with 15 bases between. This chain's CDR3 is CASRVGGSPSGANVLTF. CDR3 DNA: TGTGCCAGCAGGGTTGGGGGTTCCCCCTCTGGGGCCAACGTCCTGACTTTC.